This T cell receptor (beta chain) comes out of a study of OX40 agonist ivuxolimab in advanced cancers. Germline V lookup: CDR1 SNHLY, CDR2 FYNNEI. The length of the CDR3 is 15 residues. Losses at the gene ends were 6 bases for V and 7 bases for J; bases not matched to a gene: 11. Profiling relied on immunoSEQ multiplex PCR, and the TCRdb table lists in-frame clones only, not all of them. The sample lists 70,000 or so clones, approximately 90% occurring once. The chain links TRBV2 to TRBJ1-2; 10 bases map to TRBD1. Sample: CD4+ or CD8+ T cells sorted from blood, taken in a trial of the OX40 agonist ivuxolimab. The origin of this receptor is an adult with an advanced solid tumor such as melanoma, head and neck, liver or kidney cancer. DNA of the CDR3: TGTGCCAGCAGGCGCGACAGGGGGCCATCATCTGGCTACACCTTC. Protein product: CASRRDRGPSSGYTF.